This T cell receptor (beta chain) was sequenced in a study of T cell responses to AZD1222 COVID-19 vaccine. Regarding the study as a whole: Reportedly, nearly half of unique spike TCRs recognized epitopes outside B.1.351/B.1.1.7 mutations.

The germline gives CDR1 MNHEY, CDR2 SVGEGT. The CDR3 is 17 residues long. V lost 2 bases and J lost 2; bases outside the gene matches: 8. Here immunoSEQ multiplex PCR was the method, and the copy in TCRdb shows in-frame clones only, minus some. In the table there are tens of thousands of clones, around nine tenths of which are singletons. Worth noting for this clone: Its target is not known.

The specimen comprised peripheral blood, sampled on day 0 of AZD1222 vaccination. This clonotype was obtained from an adult in good health. The chain is built from TRBV6-2 or TRBV6-3 and TRBJ2-1; TRBD2 agrees at 8 bases. The CDR3 DNA is TGTGCCAGCAGTTACCCGAGCGGGAGCCGCCCCTACAATGAGCAGTTCTTC. It is translated as CASSYPSGSRPYNEQFF.